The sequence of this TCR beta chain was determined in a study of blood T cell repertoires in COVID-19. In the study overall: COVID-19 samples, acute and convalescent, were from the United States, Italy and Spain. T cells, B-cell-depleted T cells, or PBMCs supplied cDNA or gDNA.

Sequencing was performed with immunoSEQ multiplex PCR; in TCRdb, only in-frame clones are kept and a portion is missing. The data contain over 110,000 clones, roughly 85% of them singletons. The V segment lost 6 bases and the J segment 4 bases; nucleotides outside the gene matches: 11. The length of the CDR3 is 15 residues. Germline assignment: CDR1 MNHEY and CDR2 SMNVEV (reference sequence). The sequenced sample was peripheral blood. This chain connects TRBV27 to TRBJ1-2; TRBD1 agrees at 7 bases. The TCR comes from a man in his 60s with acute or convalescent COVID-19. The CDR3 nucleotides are TGTGCCAGCAGACTTAACAGGGGTGGGGGCTATGGCTACACCTTC. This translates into CASRLNRGGGYGYTF.